The entry below gives a single T cell receptor beta chain sequence along with its context. The sample holds a few counts of this clonotype. There is no known antigen for this receptor. No clone much larger than this one lies a single base away; base qualities are absent. This entry belongs to a study of molecular identifiers for immune sequencing clone quantification (dated by TCRdb to between 2017 and 2018). For context, the study as a whole: For a replicate experiment, RNA from approximately 20,000 or 100,000 naive CD8 T cells was divided into five aliquots, and four of the five aliquots were sequenced. This methods study used CD8 T cells to benchmark TCR RNA copy counting and molecular-identifier clustering-based TCR repertoire sequencing (MIDCIRS).

Libraries of naive CD8 T cells were built from anywhere between about 20,000 and 1,000,000 sorted cells, with 10%, 30% or 50% of the purified RNA used. Naive CD8 T cells were FACS-sorted as CD8+CD4-CCR7+CD45RA+ on a BD FACSAria II into RLT Plus buffer. To test detection sensitivity, Jurkat RNA equivalent to about eleven TCR copies was spiked into samples of about 19,000-1,000,000 naive CD8 T cells. Enrichment of CD8 T cells was done with RosetteSep CD8+ T Cell Enrichment Cocktail plus Ficoll-Paque, and ACK red cell lysis came afterward. The library was produced with PCR. The instrument was a NextSeq 500. Bulk TCR libraries were prepared as previously described, using TCR primers listed in Table S5. Total RNA was purified with the Qiagen AllPrep DNA/RNA kit. Before analysis, reads from multiple sequencing runs of the same library were pooled. For the original study's pipeline: Reads were retained only if the reads had an exact TCR constant sequence, and the retained reads were trimmed to 150 nt and grouped according to their 12-nt molecular barcodes. Reads inside each barcode group were sub-clustered using a 15% Levenshtein threshold, and a quality-weighted consensus sequence was constructed for each RNA molecule. Non-functional sequences were excluded, and lower-count sequences lying one edit away from another sequence were also excluded. On the basis of fitting two negative binomial distributions, barcode sub-clusters with fewer than 20% of the maximum read count were discarded. The public reads were reprocessed in TCRdb via fastp at Q25 and MiXCR, keeping in-frame beta chains. CDR3 protein duplicates are merged, each entry listing the most common genes and DNA. The V and J calls follow TCRdb's processing rather than the paper's. Present in this sample are about half a million distinct CDR3 sequences, roughly 25% of which were seen just once. The top ten clonotypes cover around 0.78% of the sample.

The germline V gene encodes CDR1 MNHEY and CDR2 SVGEGT. There are 13 amino acids in the CDR3, from cysteine to phenylalanine inclusive. CDR3 DNA is the only sequence kept; it has 39 bases, read in frame from the first base. The V and J ends are trimmed by 6 bases and 2 bases, leaving 10 bases between them. Results and caveats for the whole study, not just this receptor: A single cell's worth of spiked-in Jurkat TCR RNA was reported detectable even among about 1.1 million naive CD8 T cells. Highly expanded clone sizes could be underestimated because identical TCR molecules may share a barcode. Spiked-in Jurkat TCR RNA (about ten copies' worth), which is not part of the donor repertoire, was contained in the naive libraries. In CMV-specific effector cells, clones with more than 20 RNA copies contained over 99% of molecules, whereas in naive cells such clones contained under 1% of molecules. Modeling gave 3 to 3.5 recovered TCR RNA copies per cell versus about 10 by digital PCR, implying roughly 29% capture efficiency. When barcode sub-clustering was not used, chimeric consensus sequences inflated TCR diversity, with chimeras reaching as high as 47%.

This TCR was sampled from a human donor in good health. Some libraries in this study had Jurkat cell RNA spiked in. Rearrangement joined TRBV6-2 or TRBV6-3 to TRBJ1-2; the D region possibly corresponds to TRBD1 (6 bases align). Sequencing input: naive CD8+ T cells from blood, with Jurkat cell RNA spiked in. The cell subset or site label of this sample denotes: FACS-sorted CD8+CD4-CCR7+CD45RA+ naive T cells. In nucleotide form, the sequence is TGTGCCAGCAGCTACGGACAGAACTATGGCTACACCTTC. It encodes CASSYGQNYGYTF.